Presented here are 18 T cell receptor beta chains from one specimen sequenced in a study of T cells in localized non-small cell lung cancer. Method: immunoSEQ multiplex PCR; TCRdb's copy keeps in-frame clones and lacks some. The sample carries about 36,000 clones, approximately 88% recorded once. This specimen was peripheral blood, taken before any cancer treatment. The receptor set was obtained from a woman aged 40-69 years with stage I lung adenocarcinoma.

The chain joins TRBV7-2 to TRBJ1-5; D gene ambiguous. Per the germline V gene, CDR1 is SGHTA and CDR2 is FQGNSA. V was clipped by 3 bases and J by 0 bases, with 3 bases between them. There are 13 residues in the CDR3. CDR3 amino acids: CASSFDSNQPQHF. The CDR3 bases are TGTGCCAGCAGCTTCGATAGCAATCAGCCCCAGCATTTT.

This chain connects TRBV19 to TRBJ1-2, with 10 bases identical to TRBD1. The CDR3 spans 14 residues. The germline V gene has CDR1 LNHDA and CDR2 SQIVND (reference sequence). V lost 6 bases to trimming and J lost 4 bases; unmatched junction nucleotides: 5. The CDR3 coding sequence is TGTGCCAGTAGACCGGGACAGGGGCTCTATGGCTACACCTTC. Translating gives CASRPGQGLYGYTF.

V gene TRBV2 combines with J gene TRBJ1-3, with TRBD1 as a possible D gene (6 bases). Deletions cut 5 bases from V and 2 bases from J, with 13 bases between. This CDR3 has 15 amino acids. The germline V gene has CDR1 SNHLY and CDR2 FYNNEI. CDR3: CASSRDTPAGNTIYF. CDR3 nucleotide sequence: TGTGCCAGCAGTAGGGACACCCCGGCTGGAAACACCATATATTTT.

The CDR3 reads CASSPTALNTEAFF. CDR3 bases: TGTGCCAGCAGCCCCACGGCCCTGAACACTGAAGCTTTCTTT. The gene calls are TRBV7-9 and TRBJ1-1, with D uncertain. The CDR3 has 14 amino acids. Per germline, CDR1 SEHNR and CDR2 FQNEAQ (reference sequence). The V gene lost 5 bases and the J gene lost 0 bases, with 10 bases spanning the gap.

The rearrangement uses TRBV10-3 and TRBJ2-7, with D perhaps TRBD2 (6 bases). This CDR3 has 12 amino acids. In germline, CDR1 is ENHRY, CDR2 SYGVKD. The V end lost 4 bases, the J end lost 6 bases, and 10 bases lay between the germline ends. The CDR3 protein is CAISVQGGEQYF. For the CDR3, the DNA is TGTGCCATCAGTGTCCAGGGAGGCGAGCAGTACTTC.

The V and J genes are TRBV28 and TRBJ2-7, with D uncertain. The CDR3 contains 12 residues. The V end lost 3 bases, the J end lost 4 bases, and 7 bases lay between the germline ends. In germline, CDR1 is MDHEN, CDR2 SYDVKM. As DNA, the CDR3 is TGTGCCAGCAGTTTTCTCGGTTACGAGCAGTACTTC. Protein sequence: CASSFLGYEQYF.

The genes are TRBV5-1 and TRBJ1-1, with 7 bases matching TRBD1. Germline CDR1 SGHRS, CDR2 YFSETQ. The V segment lost 3 bases and the J segment 0 bases; nucleotides outside the gene matches: 2. The CDR3 length is 14 residues. The CDR3, as DNA: TGCGCCAGCAGCTCCACAGGGGTGAACACTGAAGCTTTCTTT. It codes for CASSSTGVNTEAFF.

The V call is TRBV19, the J call TRBJ1-1, with unresolved D. Germline values: CDR1 LNHDA, CDR2 SQIVND (reference sequence). V was clipped by 2 bases and J by 2 bases, with 12 bases between them. The CDR3 is made up of 15 amino acids. Here the CDR3 reads CASSIPYGHNTEAFF. Here the CDR3 DNA reads TGTGCCAGTAGTATACCCTACGGGCACAACACTGAAGCTTTCTTT.

V is TRBV29-1 and J is TRBJ1-1; D is possibly TRBD1 (5 bases). Trimming took 7 bases from V and 1 from J, leaving 10 bases between them. This CDR3 spans 12 amino acids. Per the germline V gene, CDR1 is SQVTM and CDR2 is ANQGSEA. DNA for the CDR3: TGCAGCGGGGGGTTGCGGAACACTGAAGCTTTCTTT. Encoded protein: CSGGLRNTEAFF.

The J gene is TRBJ1-1, the V gene TRBV5-1, with 8 positions matching TRBD1. CDR3 length equals 15 residues. Trimming at V came to 2 bases and at J to 5 bases, leaving 8 bases not matched to a gene. Germline-derived CDR1 and CDR2 are SGHRS and YFSETQ. CDR3 region: CASSFTDRGGTEAFF. The CDR3 coding sequence is TGCGCCAGCAGCTTTACCGACAGGGGAGGGACTGAAGCTTTCTTT.

This clone was recorded only once. The J gene is TRBJ2-1, the V gene TRBV4-3, with D possibly matching TRBD2 (5 bases). V was cut by 0 bases and J by 9 bases, with 12 bases left in between. This CDR3 contains 14 residues. Germline V gene sequence: CDR1 LGHNA, CDR2 YSLEER. The CDR3 region is CASSQEPTGGEQFF. The CDR3 DNA follows: TGCGCCAGCAGCCAAGAACCAACCGGAGGTGAGCAGTTCTTC.

V usage is TRBV6-6 and J usage is TRBJ1-4; 8 bases are shared with TRBD1. The length of the CDR3 is 15 residues. The trim removed 0 bases at V and 14 bases at J, leaving 11 bases unmatched. CDR1 is MNHNY, CDR2 SVGAGI, per germline (reference sequence). CDR3: CASSYSDRGPNSLFF. The CDR3 DNA reads TGTGCCAGCAGTTACTCCGACAGGGGCCCCAATTCCCTGTTTTTT.

The chain joins TRBV29-1 to TRBJ2-2, with a possible D match to TRBD1 (6 bases). Looked up from germline, CDR1 is SQVTM and CDR2 is ANQGSEA. The germline V and J ends were trimmed by 1 base and 1 base, with 13 bases remaining between them. This CDR3 has 16 residues. CDR3 in amino acids: CSVEAGTLMNTGELFF. Written as DNA, the CDR3 is TGCAGCGTTGAAGCGGGGACACTGATGAACACCGGGGAGCTGTTTTTT.

The V gene is TRBV6-1, the J gene TRBJ1-2, with D possibly being TRBD1 (5 bases). Germline V CDR1 and CDR2: MNHNS, SASEGT. With 6 bases removed from V and 2 bases from J, the gap between germline ends came to 16 bases. The CDR3 is 15 residues long. As DNA, the CDR3 is TGTGCCAGCAGCATCACAGGAACCCGCAACTATGGCTACACCTTC. Its protein product is CASSITGTRNYGYTF.

The CDR3 DNA is TGCGCCAGCAGCTTGGGGGGGACCCATGGGGCAGATACGCAGTATTTT. It specifies CASSLGGTHGADTQYF. The gene calls are TRBV5-1 and TRBJ2-3; the D gene could be TRBD1 or TRBD2 (5 bases each). Germline lookup yields CDR1 SGHRS and CDR2 YFSETQ. V was cut by 0 bases and J by 4 bases, with 15 bases left in between. CDR3 size: 16 residues.

In its sample, this clone was seen once. This chain connects TRBV2 to TRBJ2-2; 13 bases fit TRBD2. Trimming took 3 bases from V and 4 from J; bases not matched to a gene: 5. This CDR3 spans 17 amino acids. Per the germline V gene, CDR1 is SNHLY and CDR2 is FYNNEI. The chain's CDR3 is CASSEGLAGRGTGELFF. The DNA of the CDR3 is TGTGCCAGCAGTGAGGGACTAGCGGGGCGGGGCACCGGGGAGCTGTTTTTT.

V usage is TRBV28 and J usage is TRBJ1-2; 7 bases match TRBD1. The length of the CDR3 is 13 residues. The germline CDR1 and CDR2 sequences are MDHEN and SYDVKM. V trimming: 3 bases; J trimming: 12 bases; junction bases outside the gene matches: 10. CDR3 sequence: CASSFSGTDANTF. The CDR3 DNA follows: TGTGCCAGCAGTTTTTCCGGGACAGACGCTAACACCTTC.

The CDR3 coding sequence is TGTGCCAGCAGCCAAGATTCGGGGGATAGGATTGAAGCTTTCTTT. It yields the protein CASSQDSGDRIEAFF. J is TRBJ1-1 and V is TRBV4-2; tentative D call: TRBD1 (5 bases). The CDR3 is 15 amino acids. V lost 0 bases, J lost 7 bases, and 15 bases lay in between. Germline CDR1 is LGHNA and CDR2 is YNFKEQ.